The T cell receptor beta chain described here comes from a study of T cell repertoires in cytomegalovirus infection. At the level of the study: Well-studied HLA-B-restricted epitopes and recently identified HLA-C-restricted epitopes of CMV were both used in the study.

TCRdb processed the reads anew with MiXCR; each CDR3 protein has one entry. Seen here are 150,000 to 200,000 distinct CDR3 sequences, about 20% observed once, and the top ten hold roughly 27%. This clonotype has a handful of counts. The antigen remains undetermined. Germline V gene data show CDR1 as SEHNR and CDR2 as FQNEAQ (reference sequence). This CDR3 is built from 17 residues. V gave up 0 bases and J gave up 0 bases; unmatched junction bases: 8. The clonotype comes from a human donor in good health (CMV status not recorded). Some clones in this sample may be carry-over from other donors' samples. The sample consisted of CD8+ T cells from cultured PBMCs, taken from culture after CMV antigen stimulation. The V and J genes are TRBV7-9 and TRBJ2-7; 7 bases agree with TRBD1. The DNA for the CDR3 is TGTGCCAGCAGCTTAGCGCAAACAGGGGCGGGCTCCTACGAGCAGTACTTC. Encoded protein: CASSLAQTGAGSYEQYF.